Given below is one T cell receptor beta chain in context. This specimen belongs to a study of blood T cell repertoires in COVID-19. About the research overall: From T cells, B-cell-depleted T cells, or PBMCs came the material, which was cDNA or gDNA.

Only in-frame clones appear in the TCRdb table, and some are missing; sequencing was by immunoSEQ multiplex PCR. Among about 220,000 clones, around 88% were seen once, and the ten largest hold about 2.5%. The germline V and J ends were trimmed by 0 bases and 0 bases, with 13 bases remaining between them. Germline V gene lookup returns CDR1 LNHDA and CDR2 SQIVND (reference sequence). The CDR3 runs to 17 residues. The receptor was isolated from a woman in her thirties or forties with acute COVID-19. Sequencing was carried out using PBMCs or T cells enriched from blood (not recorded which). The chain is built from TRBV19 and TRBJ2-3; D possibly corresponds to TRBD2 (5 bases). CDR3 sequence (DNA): TGTGCCAGTAGTATAGATCTCGCGGGTGCTAGCACAGATACGCAGTATTTT. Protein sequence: CASSIDLAGASTDTQYF.